The present entry profiles one T cell receptor (beta chain) with its context. This clonotype was observed many times. Its recognized antigen is unknown. Within one base of it there is no much larger clone, and no base qualities were kept. The record originates from a study of neurological immune-mediated disorders (dated by TCRdb to about 2019). At the level of the whole study: Among the roughly 35 multiple sclerosis patients, some 31 had relapsing-remitting MS and 3 had secondary progressive MS. The study compared peripheral blood TCR-beta repertoires of HTLV-I-associated myelopathy (HAM/TSP) patients, multiple sclerosis patients and healthy controls using UMI-based sequencing. Longitudinal samples, technical triplicates and paired sorted CD4+ and CD8+ T-cell subsets, alongside PBMC samples, were included among the 106 TCR-beta libraries. The cohort comprised roughly 70 subjects: some 14 HAM/TSP patients, 35 or so multiple sclerosis patients and 20 healthy controls. Overall study outcomes, separate from this receptor: In phylogenetic analysis, the repertoires of 18 of 34 MS patients grouped into a cluster of related CDR3 sequences, which suggests a possible signature at the repertoire level. The MS cluster showed no association with clinical or MRI features, and the authors stated that larger cohorts are needed. TCR clonal expansion was highest in HAM/TSP patients and lowest in MS patients, with MS patients falling below even healthy controls. No identical CDR3 amino acid sequences were shared among expanded clones across subjects, suggesting private TCR-beta repertoires in all groups.

To synthesize cDNA, template-switch 5'RACE was performed with a primer carrying a 10-nucleotide random unique molecular identifier so that each TCR transcript was tagged. Over 180 million TCR-beta sequences, covering 15-18 subjects, were produced in each sequencing run. Total RNA was extracted with the RNeasy kit. The KAPA Real-time Library Amplification kit was used to amplify TCR-beta VDJ regions with primers for the TCR constant region and the 5'RACE anchor. Sample indexes and Illumina adaptors were added in a first PCR, and a second PCR then increased library yield. The roughly 650 bp TCR product was size-selected on a 2% E-gel SizeSelection system after Ampure bead purification. Library quality was checked on a Bioanalyzer, concentration was measured with Qubit, and libraries were quantified with the Kapa Library Quantification kit before pooling. An Illumina HiSeq 2500 sequenced the libraries paired-end 2 x 150 bp. To increase sequence diversity, roughly 24-32% phiX was spiked into each library pool. Concerning the study's data processing: The UMI-based MiGEC pipeline processed quality-filtered reads and removed over 90% of raw TCR sequences during error correction. VDJ genes were aligned to IMGT germline references, and each clonotype was defined by a unique CDR3 amino acid sequence together with V-J genes. Clonal expansion, Shannon diversity and CDR3 relatedness (CalcPairwiseDistances, ClusterSamples) were evaluated with VDJtools, and phylogenetic trees were built with CLCbio workbench. A clone was classed as expanded if it had 8 or more unique UMIs, a cutoff based on coefficient-of-variation modelling across technical triplicates. The public sequencing data were trimmed at Q25 with fastp and processed into clonotypes with MiXCR by TCRdb, which kept only in-frame beta chains. Each record represents a unique CDR3 protein, reported with the most common genes and DNA among its rows. None of the V and J calls come from the authors' own analysis; TCRdb made them. The sample table lists approximately 130,000 distinct CDR3 sequences, roughly 3.2% of them with a count of one. The top ten hold over 1% of the sample.

V was cut back by 2 bases and J by 1 base, leaving a gap of 5 bases between them. The CDR3 runs 13 residues from the cysteine to the phenylalanine. CDR3 DNA is the only sequence kept; it has 39 bases, read in frame from the first base. Per the germline V gene, KGHSH is the CDR1 and LQKENI is the CDR2. Libraries from unsorted PBMCs were made from 2 million PBMCs kept in RNAlater at -80 degrees C until RNA extraction. The multiple sclerosis patients were enrolled in a US clinical protocol that used magnetic resonance imaging to evaluate disease progression. Peripheral blood underwent Ficoll-Hypaque density gradient centrifugation to isolate PBMCs, which were then cryopreserved in liquid nitrogen.

The chain was built from TRBV18 and TRBJ2-5; the D gene is not confidently resolved. Sequencing input: PBMCs. This clonotype was sampled from a woman aged 25 to 39 with multiple sclerosis. The CDR3 protein: CASSPRAQETQYF. The DNA reads TGTGCCAGCTCACCAAGAGCCCAAGAGACCCAGTACTTC.